This T cell receptor (beta chain) was documented in a study of cytomegalovirus exposure and HLA in healthy donors. Looked up from germline, CDR1 is SGHRS and CDR2 is YFSETQ. CDR3 length: 12 residues. Trimming took off 6 bases at V and 3 bases at J, with 7 bases between the two ends. Vbeta (60) and Jbeta (13) primers were used in the PCR. Data came from immunoSEQ multiplex PCR; TCRdb stores just in-frame clones and leaves some out. This sample yields under 150,000 clones, of which approximately 80% are seen a single time; about 3.5% belongs to the top ten. The specimen was PBMCs. The sequence was obtained from a man younger than 45 in good health and CMV-seronegative. The chain carries TRBV5-1 and TRBJ2-1; D gene uncertain. As DNA, the CDR3 is TGCGCCAGCACCCAAATCTACAATGAGCAGTTCTTC. Encoded protein: CASTQIYNEQFF. Variable domain in full (rest from reference TRBV5-1 and TRBJ2-1): KAGVTQTPRYLIKTRGQQVTLSCSPISGHRSVSWYQQTPGQGLQFLFEYFSETQRNKGNFPGRFSGRQFSNSRSEMNVSTLELGDSALYLCASTQIYNEQFFGPGTRLTVL.